Following are 11 T cell receptor beta chains from one sample sequenced in a study of blood T cell repertoires in COVID-19. Sequenced by immunoSEQ multiplex PCR; TCRdb stores in-frame clones only, minus some. The sample holds approximately 200,000 clones, 94% seen once. The sample comprised peripheral blood. These receptors all come from a man between 25 and 39 years old with COVID-19, enrolled during active disease.

The CDR3: CASSQDVAGTQYF. CDR3 DNA: TGTGCCAGCAGCCAAGATGTTGCGGGGACGCAGTATTTT. This chain uses TRBV3-1 (or the pseudogene TRBV3-2) with TRBJ2-3, with D possibly TRBD2 on 6 matching bases. This CDR3 comprises 13 residues. The germline V and J ends were trimmed by 0 bases and 9 bases, with 10 bases remaining between them. CDR1 and CDR2 from the germline V gene are LGHDT and YNNKEL (reference sequence).

The genes are TRBV19 and TRBJ1-1; D is ambiguous. V was clipped by 5 bases and J by 10 bases, with 8 bases between them. In germline, CDR1 is LNHDA, CDR2 SQIVND (reference sequence). The CDR3 has 10 amino acids. CDR3 sequence reads: CASSSGRAFF. DNA for the CDR3: TGTGCCAGTAGTTCCGGTAGAGCTTTCTTT.

In this sample, this clone turned up a few times. This chain links TRBV7-2 with TRBJ1-3; D call uncertain. Trimming removed 1 base at V and 3 bases at J, with 13 bases between. The CDR3 loop spans 16 amino acids. Germline V gene lookup returns CDR1 SGHTA and CDR2 FQGNSA. Here the CDR3 reads CASSLGAGMGGNTIYF. The CDR3 DNA sequence: TGTGCCAGCAGCTTAGGAGCCGGGATGGGTGGAAACACCATATATTTT. Filled out from reference TRBV7-2 and TRBJ1-3, the complete variable domain reads GAGVSQSPSNKVTEKGKDVELRCDPISGHTALYWYRQSLGQGLEFLIYFQGNSAPDKSGLPSDRFSAERTGGSVSTLTIQRTQQEDSAVYLCASSLGAGMGGNTIYFGEGSWLTVV.

The chain carries TRBV6-1 and TRBJ1-2; TRBD1 aligns across 9 bases. V shed 2 bases, J shed 2 bases, and the junction held 9 bases outside the gene matches. Germline lookup yields CDR1 MNHNS and CDR2 SASEGT. The CDR3 spans 17 residues. CDR3 DNA sequence: TGTGCCAGCAGTGAACCTTCCGGGACAGGGTACAACTATGGCTACACCTTC. It yields the protein CASSEPSGTGYNYGYTF.

V gene TRBV2 combines with J gene TRBJ2-5; 7 bases agree with TRBD2. V lost 8 bases to trimming and J lost 4 bases; unmatched junction nucleotides: 4. Germline CDR1 reads SNHLY; CDR2 reads FYNNEI. This CDR3 comprises 12 residues. The CDR3 DNA reads as TGTGCCAGCGGGGAGGGTGGAGAGACCCAGTACTTC. Translation: CASGEGGETQYF.

This clone showed up just a few times. The chain carries TRBV6-1 and TRBJ2-7, with D perhaps TRBD1 (6 bases). Germline assignment: CDR1 MNHNS and CDR2 SASEGT. Trimming shortened V by 0 bases and J by 6 bases, and 15 bases separated the two germline ends. The CDR3 contains 15 residues. The CDR3 loop is CASSEASGGFREQYF. The CDR3 DNA reads TGTGCCAGCAGTGAAGCCTCTGGGGGCTTTCGCGAGCAGTACTTC.

The chain has TRBV5-6 and TRBJ1-5, with 7 bases matching TRBD1. The J segment lost 6 bases and the V segment lost 4 bases, leaving 4 bases of the junction unmatched. CDR1 is SGHDT and CDR2 is YYEEEE in the germline V gene. The CDR3 has 13 residues. CDR3 amino acids: CASSAEGAQPQHF. The CDR3 nucleotides read TGTGCCAGCAGCGCGGAGGGGGCTCAGCCCCAGCATTTT.

This sequence joins TRBV5-1 and TRBJ2-3; 8 bases are a match to TRBD2. Germline CDR1 SGHRS, CDR2 YFSETQ. V was pared by 7 bases and J by 0 bases, with 4 bases of the junction left unmatched. This CDR3 is 14 amino acids long. Here the CDR3 reads CASYSGASTDTQYF. CDR3 in DNA: TGCGCCAGCTATAGCGGGGCAAGCACAGATACGCAGTATTTT.

This chain links TRBV19 with TRBJ1-5; D unresolved. Germline V gene sequence: CDR1 LNHDA, CDR2 SQIVND (reference sequence). The CDR3 totals 12 residues. Trimming removed 7 bases at V and 7 bases at J, with 11 bases between. Here the CDR3 reads CASNGFGQPQHF. As DNA, the CDR3 is TGTGCCAGTAACGGGTTCGGACAGCCCCAGCATTTT.

The rearrangement links TRBV5-1 to TRBJ1-5; D call uncertain. Trimming left V 0 bases short and J 3 bases short, with 13 bases between. Germline V lookup: CDR1 SGHRS, CDR2 YFSETQ. This CDR3 region has 16 residues. CDR3: CASSLEEGGPNQPQHF. CDR3 DNA sequence: TGCGCCAGCAGCTTGGAGGAGGGTGGGCCCAATCAGCCCCAGCATTTT.

In its sample, this clone was seen a few times. The CDR3 DNA is TGTGCCAGCAGCTTATCGGCAGGCACCAGTAATTCACCCCTCCACTTT. It yields the protein CASSLSAGTSNSPLHF. V and J are TRBV11-2 and TRBJ1-6; D is unresolved. From germline, CDR1 is SGHAT and CDR2 FQNNGV. The CDR3 length is 16 residues. Trimming stripped 2 bases from V and 6 bases from J, with 14 bases between.